Each of the 4 T cell receptor beta chains below was sequenced from the same sample in a study of cytomegalovirus exposure and HLA in healthy donors. This PCR relied on a set of 60 Vbeta primers and 13 Jbeta primers. Produced via immunoSEQ multiplex PCR; TCRdb's table is partial and in-frame only. Altogether around 190,000 clones are present, about 77% being singletons, with the ten largest covering around 2.5%. The specimen was PBMCs. These receptors were obtained from a man aged 55 to 70 in good health and CMV-seronegative.

About this clone: A read error may account for a junction end that differs from germline. The rearrangement uses TRBV6-1 and TRBJ1-6; tentative D call: TRBD1 (6 bases). CDR3 length equals 13 residues. Germline V gives CDR1 MNHNS, CDR2 SASEGT. The DNA for the CDR3 is TGTGCCAGCAGGGGGGCGAGTAATTCACCCCTCAACTTT. It encodes CASRGASNSPLNF.

The J gene is TRBJ2-3, the V gene TRBV6-4; no reliable D call. Germline CDR1 MRHNA, CDR2 SNTAGT. The CDR3 contains 15 residues. Trimming took 3 bases from V and 0 from J, leaving 10 bases between them. This CDR3 reads CASSETTTSTDTQYF. The CDR3 nucleotides read TGTGCCAGCAGTGAAACCACGACTAGCACAGATACGCAGTATTTT.

The chain is built from TRBV5-1 and TRBJ2-7; maybe TRBD1 (5 bases). Trimming removed 0 bases from V and 2 bases from J, with 12 bases in between. In germline, CDR1 is SGHRS, CDR2 YFSETQ. The CDR3 sequence is 15 residues long. The CDR3 coding sequence is TGCGCCAGCAGCTTGGACTTAGGGGAAACCTACGAGCAGTACTTC. The encoded protein is CASSLDLGETYEQYF.

This chain links TRBV19 with TRBJ1-4; TRBD1 is a possible D gene (5 bases). The CDR3 loop spans 18 amino acids. Per the germline V gene, CDR1 is LNHDA and CDR2 is SQIVND (reference sequence). The V gene lost 0 bases and the J gene lost 2 bases, with 16 bases spanning the gap. The CDR3 loop is CASSIEAGFFGTNEKLFF. The CDR3 DNA follows: TGTGCCAGTAGTATAGAGGCAGGGTTCTTCGGCACTAATGAAAAACTGTTTTTT.